These 12 T cell receptor beta chains were all obtained from the same sample, sequenced in a study of response to subunit inactivated influenza vaccine. TCRdb fed the RT-PCR reads into MiXCR, producing one record per CDR3 protein. The repertoire holds about 780,000 distinct CDR3 sequences, with around a sixth as singletons. This specimen consisted of PBMCs from blood, obtained roughly 5 days after vaccination. The receptors were gathered from a man in his fifties or sixties who received an inactivated influenza vaccine.

V gene TRBV5-1 combines with J gene TRBJ2-5; tentative D call: TRBD2 (5 bases). The V end lost 3 bases, the J end lost 1 base, and 10 bases lay between the germline ends. This CDR3 comprises 14 residues. Germline CDR1 SGHRS, CDR2 YFSETQ. For the CDR3, the DNA is TGCGCCAGCAGCTCCTTAGCGACCCAAGAGACCCAGTACTTC. It specifies CASSSLATQETQYF.

The genes are TRBV11-2 and TRBJ2-7, with 9 positions matching TRBD2. The CDR3 is 13 amino acids. After removal of 3 bases from V and 5 bases from J, the junction contained 2 bases not matched to a gene. Germline values: CDR1 SGHAT, CDR2 FQNNGV. The CDR3 DNA sequence: TGTGCCAGCAGCTTTGGGACTAGCCACGAGCAGTACTTC. Its protein product is CASSFGTSHEQYF. Variable domain in full (rest from reference TRBV11-2 and TRBJ2-7): EAGVAQSPRYKIIEKRQSVAFWCNPISGHATLYWYQQILGQGPKLLIQFQNNGVVDDSQLPKDRFSAERLKGVDSTLKIQPAKLEDSAVYLCASSFGTSHEQYFGPGTRLTVT.

The rearrangement links TRBV12-3 or TRBV12-4 to TRBJ2-2, with 7 bases aligning to TRBD1. V shed 4 bases and J 0 bases; nucleotides not matched to a gene: 5. The CDR3 covers 16 residues. The CDR3 DNA sequence: TGTGCCAGCAGTTCACAGGGGATGTCGAACACCGGGGAGCTGTTTTTT. It codes for CASSSQGMSNTGELFF.

The rearrangement links TRBV6-2 or TRBV6-3 to TRBJ2-3; D is perhaps TRBD1 (5 bases). CDR3 length equals 13 residues. V was clipped by 8 bases and J by 3 bases, with 12 bases between them. The germline gives CDR1 MNHEY, CDR2 SVGEGT. The chain's CDR3 is CASRTPGTDTQYF. CDR3 nucleotides: TGTGCCAGCCGGACACCCGGGACAGATACGCAGTATTTT.

This clonotype has more than one count but fewer than ten. The J gene is TRBJ2-2, the V gene TRBV12-3 or TRBV12-4, with 7 bases aligning to TRBD1. The CDR3 runs 15 residues. Trimming took 6 bases from V and 6 from J; bases not matched to a gene: 10. The CDR3 spells CASSSGTEFSGELFF. The CDR3 nucleotides read TGTGCCAGCAGCTCCGGGACAGAGTTTTCCGGGGAGCTGTTTTTT.

This clonotype was seen a few times. As DNA, the CDR3 is TGCGCCAGCACAGGCCCAGATCGAATGGAGCAGTACTTC. This translates into CASTGPDRMEQYF. This chain connects TRBV10-2 to TRBJ2-7, with unresolved D. Deletions cut 7 bases from V and 7 bases from J, with 17 bases between. Germline CDR1 is WSHSY and CDR2 is SAAADI. The length of the CDR3 is 13 residues.

The chain is built from TRBV6-2 or TRBV6-3 and TRBJ2-5; 11 bases are a match to TRBD1. CDR1 MNHEY and CDR2 SVGEGT come from the germline V gene. This CDR3 is 16 amino acids long. After removal of 0 bases from V and 4 bases from J, the junction contained 4 bases not matched to a gene. The CDR3 is CASSYSGTGGRETQYF. Here the CDR3 DNA reads TGTGCCAGCAGTTACTCCGGGACAGGGGGGAGAGAGACCCAGTACTTC.

The rearrangement uses TRBV12-3 or TRBV12-4 and TRBJ1-5; D unresolved. The CDR3 totals 14 residues. V was cut by 6 bases and J by 1 base, with 10 bases left in between. CDR3 in amino acids: CASSPKGSNQPQHF. CDR3 DNA: TGTGCCAGCAGCCCCAAAGGGAGCAATCAGCCCCAGCATTTT.

The chain employs TRBV12-3 or TRBV12-4 and TRBJ2-7; 8 nucleotides align to TRBD1. CDR3 size: 16 residues. V dropped 2 bases and J dropped 1; count of bases not matched to a gene: 7. Here the CDR3 reads CASSLLAWTGSYEQYF. CDR3 nucleotides: TGTGCCAGCAGTTTATTAGCTTGGACAGGGTCCTACGAGCAGTACTTC.

This clonotype was seen more than once but under ten times. The V gene is TRBV4-3, the J gene TRBJ1-5, with a weak D call TRBD1 (5 bases). From germline, CDR1 is LGHNA and CDR2 YSLEER. With 0 bases removed from V and 6 bases from J, the gap between germline ends came to 12 bases. The CDR3 is 15 residues long. The CDR3 DNA is TGCGCCAGCAGCCAAGATCTGGGGGTCGGTCAGCCCCAGCATTTT. It specifies CASSQDLGVGQPQHF.

This clonotype was found many times. This rearrangement joins TRBV20-1 to TRBJ2-7, with D possibly matching TRBD1 (6 bases). This CDR3 spans 11 amino acids. Trimming removed 5 bases at V and 6 bases at J, with 11 bases between. Germline CDR1 reads DFQATT; CDR2 reads SNEGSKA (reference sequence). CDR3 coding DNA: TGCAGTGCTTCACAGGGACGCGAGCAGTACTTC. Its translation is CSASQGREQYF.

This clonotype was seen only a few times. CDR3 region: CASSYSRISMAGGNQPQHF. The DNA for the CDR3 is TGTGCCAGCAGTTACTCGAGGATTTCGATGGCAGGGGGCAATCAGCCCCAGCATTTT. The rearrangement links TRBV6-5 to TRBJ1-5, with D maybe TRBD1 (6 bases). Trimming stripped 0 bases from V and 2 bases from J, with 20 bases between. The CDR3 has 19 amino acids. Germline CDR1 and CDR2: MNHEY and SVGAGI.